The TCR beta chain under discussion was sequenced for a study of blood T cell repertoires in COVID-19. Study at large: From the United States, Italy and Spain came samples of acute and convalescent COVID-19. T cells, B-cell-depleted T cells, or PBMCs supplied cDNA or gDNA.

Authors' analysis steps: Estimation of nucleated cell counts was performed using reference gene primer amplification. Profiling relied on immunoSEQ multiplex PCR, and the TCRdb table lists in-frame clones only, not all of them. V, J and clone size reflect that table, while D and trimming were determined from the DNA. The repertoire holds 410,000 or so clones, with 80% to 90% as singletons. Between the trimmed V and J ends, which lost 0 bases and 9 bases, there was a span of 15 bases. This CDR3 region has 14 residues. Germline V lookup: CDR1 SNHLY, CDR2 FYNNEI. The rearrangement links TRBV2 to TRBJ2-7; TRBD1 might be the D (6 bases). The source is a woman in her thirties with active or convalescent COVID-19. The sample comprised peripheral blood. The CDR3 region has the DNA TGTGCCAGCAGTGAAGCGCTTAGTGGGGGCGCGCAGTACTTC. As protein: CASSEALSGGAQYF. The entire variable domain, with the rest obtained from reference TRBV2 and TRBJ2-7, is as follows: EPEVTQTPSHQVTQMGQEVILRCVPISNHLYFYWYRQILGQKVEFLVSFYNNEISEKSEIFDDQFSVERPDGSNFTLKIRSTKLEDSAMYFCASSEALSGGAQYFGPGTRLTVT.